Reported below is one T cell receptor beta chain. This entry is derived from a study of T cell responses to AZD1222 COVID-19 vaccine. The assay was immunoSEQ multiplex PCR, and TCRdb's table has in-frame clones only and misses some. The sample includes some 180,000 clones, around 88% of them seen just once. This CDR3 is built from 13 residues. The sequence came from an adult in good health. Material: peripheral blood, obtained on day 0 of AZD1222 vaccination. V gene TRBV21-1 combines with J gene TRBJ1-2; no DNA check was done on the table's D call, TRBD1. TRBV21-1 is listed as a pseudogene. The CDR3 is CASSQGQGLSYTF. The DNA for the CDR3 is TGTGCCAGCAGCCAGGGACAGGGGCTAAGCTACACCTTC.